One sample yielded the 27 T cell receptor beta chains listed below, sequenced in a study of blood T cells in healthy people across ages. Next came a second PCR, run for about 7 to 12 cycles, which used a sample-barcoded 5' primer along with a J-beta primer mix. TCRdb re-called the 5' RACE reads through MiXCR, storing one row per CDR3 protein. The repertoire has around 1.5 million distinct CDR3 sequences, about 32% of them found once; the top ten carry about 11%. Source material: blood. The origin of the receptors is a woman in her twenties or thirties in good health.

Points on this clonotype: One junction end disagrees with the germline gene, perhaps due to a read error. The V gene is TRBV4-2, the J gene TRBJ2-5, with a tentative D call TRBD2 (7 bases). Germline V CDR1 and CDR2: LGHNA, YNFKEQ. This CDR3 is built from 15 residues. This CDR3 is CASSPSEGGPETRYF. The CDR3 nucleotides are TGTGCCAGCAGTCCATCCGAGGGGGGGCCGGAGACCCGGTACTTC.

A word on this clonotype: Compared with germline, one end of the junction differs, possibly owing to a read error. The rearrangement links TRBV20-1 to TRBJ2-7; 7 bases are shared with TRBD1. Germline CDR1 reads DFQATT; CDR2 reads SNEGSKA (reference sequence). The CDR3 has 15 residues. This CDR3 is CSAPAKTGTSYGQYF. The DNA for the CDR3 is TGCAGTGCTCCGGCCAAGACAGGGACCTCCTACGGGCAGTACTTC.

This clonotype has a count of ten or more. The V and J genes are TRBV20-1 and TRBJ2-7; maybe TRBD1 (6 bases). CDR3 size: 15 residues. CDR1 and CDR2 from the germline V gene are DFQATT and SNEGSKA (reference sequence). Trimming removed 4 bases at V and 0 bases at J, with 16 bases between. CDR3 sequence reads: CSANNGGSLSYEQYF. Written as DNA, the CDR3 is TGCAGTGCTAATAATGGGGGCTCCCTCTCCTACGAGCAGTACTTC.

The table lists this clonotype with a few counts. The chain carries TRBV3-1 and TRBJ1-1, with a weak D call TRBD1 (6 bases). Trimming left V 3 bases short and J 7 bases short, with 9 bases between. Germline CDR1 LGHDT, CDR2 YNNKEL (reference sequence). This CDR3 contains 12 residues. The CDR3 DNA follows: TGTGCCAGCAGCCAGTTGACAGGTGAAGCTTTCTTT. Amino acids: CASSQLTGEAFF. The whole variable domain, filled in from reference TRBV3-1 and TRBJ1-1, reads DTAVSQTPKYLVTQMGNDKSIKCEQNLGHDTMYWYKQDSKKFLKIMFSYNNKELIINETVPNRFSPKSPDKAHLNLHINSLELGDSAVYFCASSQLTGEAFFGQGTRLTVV.

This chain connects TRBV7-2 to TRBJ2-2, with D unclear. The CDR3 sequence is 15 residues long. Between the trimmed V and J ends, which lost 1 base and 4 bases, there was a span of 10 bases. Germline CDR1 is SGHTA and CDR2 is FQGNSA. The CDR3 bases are TGTGCCAGCAGCTTAGTCGGCAAAGCCACCGGGGAGCTGTTTTTT. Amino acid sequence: CASSLVGKATGELFF.

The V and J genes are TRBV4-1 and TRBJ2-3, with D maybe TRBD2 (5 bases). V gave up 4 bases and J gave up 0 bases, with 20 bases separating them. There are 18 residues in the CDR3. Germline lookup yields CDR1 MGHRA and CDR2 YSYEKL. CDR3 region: CASSPIRASSSSTDTQYF. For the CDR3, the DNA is TGCGCCAGCAGCCCAATAAGGGCTAGCAGCTCTAGCACAGATACGCAGTATTTT.

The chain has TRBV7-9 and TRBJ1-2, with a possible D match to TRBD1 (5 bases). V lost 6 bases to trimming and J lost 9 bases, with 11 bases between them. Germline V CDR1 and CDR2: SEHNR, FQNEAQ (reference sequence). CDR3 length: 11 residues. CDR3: CASSQTASYTF. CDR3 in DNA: TGTGCCAGCAGTCAGACAGCTAGCTACACCTTC. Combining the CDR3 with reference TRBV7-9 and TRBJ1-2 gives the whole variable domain DTGVSQNPRHKITKRGQNVTFRCDPISEHNRLYWYRQTLGQGPEFLTYFQNEAQLEKSRLLSDRFSAERPKGSFSTLEIQRTEQGDSAMYLCASSQTASYTFGSGTRLTVV.

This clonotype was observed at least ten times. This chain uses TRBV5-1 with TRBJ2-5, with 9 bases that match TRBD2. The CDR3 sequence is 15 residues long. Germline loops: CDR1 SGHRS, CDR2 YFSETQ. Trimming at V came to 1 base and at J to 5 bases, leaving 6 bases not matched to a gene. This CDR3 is CASSLNAGGPETQYF. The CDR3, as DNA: TGCGCCAGCAGCTTGAACGCGGGGGGGCCCGAGACCCAGTACTTC.

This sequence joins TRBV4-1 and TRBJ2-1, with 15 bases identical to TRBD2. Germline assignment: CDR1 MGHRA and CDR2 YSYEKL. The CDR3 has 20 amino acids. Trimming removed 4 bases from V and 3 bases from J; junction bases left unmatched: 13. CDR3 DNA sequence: TGCGCCAGCAGCCCTAATCCTTGGACTAGCGGGGGGGCCAACTACAATGAGCAGTTCTTC. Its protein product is CASSPNPWTSGGANYNEQFF.

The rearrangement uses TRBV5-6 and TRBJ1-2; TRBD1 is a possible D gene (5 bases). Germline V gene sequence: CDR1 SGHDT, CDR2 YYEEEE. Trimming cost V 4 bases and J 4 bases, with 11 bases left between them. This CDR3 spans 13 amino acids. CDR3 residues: CASSRRGFYGYTF. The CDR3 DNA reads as TGTGCCAGCAGCCGGAGGGGTTTCTATGGCTACACCTTC.

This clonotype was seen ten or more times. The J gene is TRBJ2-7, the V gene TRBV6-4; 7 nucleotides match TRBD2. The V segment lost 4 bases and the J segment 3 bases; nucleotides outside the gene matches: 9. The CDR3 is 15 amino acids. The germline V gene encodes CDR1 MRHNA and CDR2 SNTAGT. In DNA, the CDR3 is TGTGCCAGCAGTGCGGGACTACCAGTAATCTACGAGCAGTACTTC. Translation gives CASSAGLPVIYEQYF.

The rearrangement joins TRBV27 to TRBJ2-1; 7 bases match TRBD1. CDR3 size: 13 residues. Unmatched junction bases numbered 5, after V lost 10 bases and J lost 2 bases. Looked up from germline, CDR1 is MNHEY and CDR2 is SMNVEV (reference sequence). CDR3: CATTTGTYNEQFF. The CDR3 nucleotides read TGTGCCACCACGACAGGGACCTACAATGAGCAGTTCTTC.

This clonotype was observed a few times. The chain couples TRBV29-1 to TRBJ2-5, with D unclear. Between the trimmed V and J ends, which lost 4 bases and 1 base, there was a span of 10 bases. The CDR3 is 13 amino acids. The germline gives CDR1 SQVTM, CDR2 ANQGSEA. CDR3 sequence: CSVVNSPQETQYF. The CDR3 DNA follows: TGCAGCGTTGTAAACTCGCCCCAAGAGACCCAGTACTTC.

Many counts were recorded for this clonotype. The CDR3 region is CASSVDSGAWYEQFF. CDR3 sequence (DNA): TGTGCCAGCAGCGTAGACAGCGGGGCCTGGTATGAGCAGTTCTTC. The gene calls are TRBV9 and TRBJ2-1; 7 positions agree with TRBD2. The V gene's germline CDR1 is SGDLS and CDR2 YYNGEE. V lost 0 bases and J lost 8; bases outside the gene matches: 8. This CDR3 is 15 amino acids long.

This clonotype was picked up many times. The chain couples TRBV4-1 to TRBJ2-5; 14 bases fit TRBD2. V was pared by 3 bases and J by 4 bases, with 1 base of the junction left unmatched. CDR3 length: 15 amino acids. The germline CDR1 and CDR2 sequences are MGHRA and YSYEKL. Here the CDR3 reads CASSHGTSGRETQYF. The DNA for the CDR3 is TGCGCCAGCAGCCATGGGACTAGCGGGAGAGAGACCCAGTACTTC.

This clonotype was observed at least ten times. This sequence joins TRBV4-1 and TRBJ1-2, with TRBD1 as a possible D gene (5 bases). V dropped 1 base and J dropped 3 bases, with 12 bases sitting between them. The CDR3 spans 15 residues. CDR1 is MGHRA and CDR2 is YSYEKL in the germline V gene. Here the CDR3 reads CASSQVPGTDYGYTF. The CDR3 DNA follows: TGCGCCAGCAGCCAAGTGCCCGGGACGGACTATGGCTACACCTTC.

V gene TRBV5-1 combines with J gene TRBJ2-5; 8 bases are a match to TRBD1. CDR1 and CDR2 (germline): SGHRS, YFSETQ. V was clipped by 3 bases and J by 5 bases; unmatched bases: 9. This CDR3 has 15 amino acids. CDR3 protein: CASSWGDRSYETQYF. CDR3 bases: TGCGCCAGCAGCTGGGGGGACAGGTCGTACGAGACCCAGTACTTC.

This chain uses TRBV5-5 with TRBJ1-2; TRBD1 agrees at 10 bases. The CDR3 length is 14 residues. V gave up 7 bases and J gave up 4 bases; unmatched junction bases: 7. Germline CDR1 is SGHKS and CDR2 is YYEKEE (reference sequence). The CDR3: CASSQDRGVYGYTF. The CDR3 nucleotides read TGTGCCAGCTCCCAGGACAGGGGGGTCTATGGCTACACCTTC.

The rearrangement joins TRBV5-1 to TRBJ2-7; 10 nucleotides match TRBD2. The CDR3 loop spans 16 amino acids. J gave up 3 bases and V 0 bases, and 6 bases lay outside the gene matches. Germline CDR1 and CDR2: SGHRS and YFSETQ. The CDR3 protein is CASSLAKASGGYEQYF. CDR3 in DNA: TGCGCCAGCAGCTTGGCCAAGGCTAGCGGGGGCTACGAGCAGTACTTC.

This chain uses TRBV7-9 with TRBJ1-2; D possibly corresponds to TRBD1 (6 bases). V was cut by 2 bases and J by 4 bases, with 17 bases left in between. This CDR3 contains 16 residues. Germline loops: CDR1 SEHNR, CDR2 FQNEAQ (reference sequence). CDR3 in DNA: TGTGCCAGCAGCTTATGGTCCTTGAAGGGGGTCTATGGCTACACCTTC. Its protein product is CASSLWSLKGVYGYTF.

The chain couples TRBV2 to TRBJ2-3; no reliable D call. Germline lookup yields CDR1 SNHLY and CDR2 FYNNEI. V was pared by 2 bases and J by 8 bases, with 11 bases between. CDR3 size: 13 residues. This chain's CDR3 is CASSEIAGRTQYF. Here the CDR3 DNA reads TGTGCCAGCAGTGAAATTGCCGGGCGTACGCAGTATTTT. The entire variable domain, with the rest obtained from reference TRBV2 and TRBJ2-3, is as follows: EPEVTQTPSHQVTQMGQEVILRCVPISNHLYFYWYRQILGQKVEFLVSFYNNEISEKSEIFDDQFSVERPDGSNFTLKIRSTKLEDSAMYFCASSEIAGRTQYFGPGTRLTVL.

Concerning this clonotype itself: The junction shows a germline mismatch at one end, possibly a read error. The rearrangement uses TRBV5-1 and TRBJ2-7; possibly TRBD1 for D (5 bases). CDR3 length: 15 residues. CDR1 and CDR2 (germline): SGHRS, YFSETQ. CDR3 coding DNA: TGCGCTAGCAGGTATGACAGCGATCCTTCCTACGAGCAGTACTTC. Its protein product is CASRYDSDPSYEQYF.

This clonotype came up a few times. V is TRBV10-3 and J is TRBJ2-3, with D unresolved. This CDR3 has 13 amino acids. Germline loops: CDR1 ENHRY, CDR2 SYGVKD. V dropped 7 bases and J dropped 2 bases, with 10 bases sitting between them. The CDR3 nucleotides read TGTGCCATCAATCCAGAACTCACAGATACGCAGTATTTT. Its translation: CAINPELTDTQYF.

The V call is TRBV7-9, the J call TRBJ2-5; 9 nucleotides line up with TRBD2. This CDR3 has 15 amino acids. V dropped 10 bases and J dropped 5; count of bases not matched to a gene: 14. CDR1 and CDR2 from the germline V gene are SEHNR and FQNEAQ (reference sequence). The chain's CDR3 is CANGLTSGGLETQYF. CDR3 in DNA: TGTGCCAACGGCTTAACGAGCGGGGGGTTGGAGACCCAGTACTTC.

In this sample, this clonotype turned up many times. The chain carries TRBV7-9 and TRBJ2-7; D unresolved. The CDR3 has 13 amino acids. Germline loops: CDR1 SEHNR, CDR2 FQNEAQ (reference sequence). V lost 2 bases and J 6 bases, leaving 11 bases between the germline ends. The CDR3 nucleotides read TGTGCCAGCAGCTTACCTCTCACGGGCGAGCAGTACTTC. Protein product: CASSLPLTGEQYF.

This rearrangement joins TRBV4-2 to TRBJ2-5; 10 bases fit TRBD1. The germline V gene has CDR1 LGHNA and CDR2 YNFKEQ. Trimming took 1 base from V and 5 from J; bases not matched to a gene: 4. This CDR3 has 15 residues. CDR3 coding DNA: TGTGCCAGCAGCCAAGGGACAGGGGGTGGGGAGACCCAGTACTTC. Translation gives CASSQGTGGGETQYF.

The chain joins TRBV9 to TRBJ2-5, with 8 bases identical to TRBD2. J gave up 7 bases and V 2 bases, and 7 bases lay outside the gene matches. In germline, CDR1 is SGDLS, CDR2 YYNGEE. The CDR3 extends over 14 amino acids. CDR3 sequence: CASSVVREGGTQYF. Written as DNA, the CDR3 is TGTGCCAGCAGCGTGGTACGGGAGGGCGGGACCCAGTACTTC.